This TCR beta chain was obtained from a study of T-cell reconstitution after alpha-beta-depleted transplantation in children. Unique molecular identifiers were used to barcode this TCRbeta library. MiXCR was run by TCRdb on the PCR reads, yielding one entry per CDR3 protein. The data hold approximately 390,000 distinct CDR3 sequences, with about a tenth observed a single time. Germline V gives CDR1 MNHNS, CDR2 SASEGT. This CDR3 spans 16 amino acids. V lost 2 bases, J lost 2 bases, and 13 bases lay in between. The rearrangement joins TRBV6-1 to TRBJ1-5, with a weak D call TRBD1 (5 bases). This TCR was sampled from a human donor who donated a stem cell graft to a child with acute myeloid leukemia. This sample comprised PBMCs from the stem cell graft donor, obtained from the stem cell graft. The CDR3 loop is CASSELVGRGNQPQHF. CDR3 bases: TGTGCCAGCAGTGAATTGGTGGGGCGAGGCAATCAGCCCCAGCATTTT.